This T cell receptor beta chain derives from a study of regulatory T cells in long-lasting Graves disease. The sample's time point: newly diagnosed GD, antithyroid drugs for less than 3 months. With RNA extracted from PBMCs as input, the TCR library was made. CDR3 regions were amplified by Arm-PCR using iRepertoire HTBI primers to build TCR beta libraries. TCRdb called the multiplex PCR reads again in MiXCR, with one record for every CDR3 protein. The data show more than 300,000 distinct CDR3 sequences, with about 10% seen just once and about 19% held by the top ten. This CDR3 comprises 11 residues. CDR1 is SNHLY, CDR2 FYNNEI, per germline. This clonotype appeared many times. The junction differs from germline at one of its ends, possibly a read error. This same sample was also part of a study on T cells in Graves' hyperthyroidism and ophthalmopathy.

This chain links TRBV2 with TRBJ2-5; the match to TRBD2 covers 8 bases. The clonotype comes from a woman between 18 and 30 years old with Graves disease. This specimen was peripheral blood mononuclear cells (PBMCs), taken at new diagnosis, from a patient treated with antithyroid drugs. CDR3 residues: CASSAGGSANF. The CDR3 bases are TGTGCCAGCAGTGCGGGGGGGTCCGCAAATTTC.